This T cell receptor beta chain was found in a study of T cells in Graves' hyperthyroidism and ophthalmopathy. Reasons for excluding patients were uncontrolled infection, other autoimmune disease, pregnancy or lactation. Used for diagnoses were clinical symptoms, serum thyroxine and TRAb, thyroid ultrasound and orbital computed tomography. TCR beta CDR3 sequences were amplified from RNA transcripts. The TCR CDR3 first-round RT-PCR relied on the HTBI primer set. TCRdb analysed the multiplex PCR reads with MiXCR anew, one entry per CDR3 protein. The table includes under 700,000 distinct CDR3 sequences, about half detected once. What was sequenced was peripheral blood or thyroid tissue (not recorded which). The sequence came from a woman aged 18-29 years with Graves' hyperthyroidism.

The CDR3 DNA follows: TGTGCCAGCAGCTATGACAGGATTTCGGACACCGGGGAGCTGTTTTTT. Translating it yields CASSYDRISDTGELFF. This rearrangement joins TRBV7-2 to TRBJ2-2; TRBD1 might be the D (6 bases). V lost 4 bases and J 3 bases, leaving 15 bases between the germline ends. Germline CDR1 SGHTA, CDR2 FQGNSA. This CDR3 contains 16 residues.